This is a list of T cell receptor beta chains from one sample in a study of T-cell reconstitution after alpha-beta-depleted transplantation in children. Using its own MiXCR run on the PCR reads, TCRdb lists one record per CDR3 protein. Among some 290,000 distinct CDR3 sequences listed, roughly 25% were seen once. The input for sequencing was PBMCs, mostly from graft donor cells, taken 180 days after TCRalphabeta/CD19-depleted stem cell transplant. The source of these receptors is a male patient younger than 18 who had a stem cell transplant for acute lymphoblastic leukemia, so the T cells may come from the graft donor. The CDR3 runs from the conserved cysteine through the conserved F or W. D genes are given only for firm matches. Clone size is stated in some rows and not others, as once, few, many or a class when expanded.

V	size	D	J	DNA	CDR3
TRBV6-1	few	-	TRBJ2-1	TGTGCCAGCTCCCAGGGGTTAATCAATGAGCAGTTCTTC	CASSQGLINEQFF
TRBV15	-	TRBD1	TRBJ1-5	TGTGCCACCAGCAGACGACAGGGTCCAAATCAGCCCCAGCATTTT	CATSRRQGPNQPQHF
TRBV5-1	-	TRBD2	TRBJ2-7	TGCGCCAGCAGCTTGGCCGGGGGACTAGCGGGAGACGGGAGCTCCTACGAGCAGTACTTC	CASSLAGGLAGDGSSYEQYF
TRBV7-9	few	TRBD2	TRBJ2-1	TGTGCCAGCAGCTTAGCCCCGGGACTAGATACCGGTGAGCAGTTCTTC	CASSLAPGLDTGEQFF
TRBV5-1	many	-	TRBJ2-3	TGCGCCAGCAGCGTCTCAGACCCGATTACAGATACGCAGTATTTT	CASSVSDPITDTQYF
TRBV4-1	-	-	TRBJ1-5	TGCGCCAGCAGCCCCCGTTTTAGGTTAAGCAATCAGCCCCAGCATTTT	CASSPRFRLSNQPQHF
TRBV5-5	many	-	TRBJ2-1	TGTGCCAGCAGCCCCCCGGAGGAGGTCAGCCGCCTCAATGAGCAGTTCTTC	CASSPPEEVSRLNEQFF
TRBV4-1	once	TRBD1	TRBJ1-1	TGCGCCAGCAGCCAAGGGACAGGGCTGAACACTGAAGCTTTCTTT	CASSQGTGLNTEAFF
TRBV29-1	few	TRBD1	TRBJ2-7	TGCAGCGTTGGGACAGGGTTACGGCTCTACGAGCAGTACTTC	CSVGTGLRLYEQYF
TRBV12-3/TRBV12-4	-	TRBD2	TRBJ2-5	TGTGCCAGCAGTTACCAAGCGGGAGCATGGGAGACCCAGTACTTC	CASSYQAGAWETQYF
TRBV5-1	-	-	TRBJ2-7	TGCGCCAACAGCCCAATTACAGGGAGCGAGCAGTACTTC	CANSPITGSEQYF
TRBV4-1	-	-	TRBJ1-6	TGCGCCAGCACCTCAACGCCACAGGGAGCCTATTCACCCCTCCACTTT	CASTSTPQGAYSPLHF
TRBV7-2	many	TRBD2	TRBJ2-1	TGTGCCAGCAGCTCGACTAGCGGGGGGTACAATGAGCAGTTCTTC	CASSSTSGGYNEQFF
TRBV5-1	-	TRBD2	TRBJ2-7	TGCGCCAGCAGAAGTGCCCCAGCGGGATCCTACGAGCAGTACTTC	CASRSAPAGSYEQYF
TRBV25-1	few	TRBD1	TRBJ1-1	TGTGCCAGCAGTCTCACAGGGGGCATTGAGGAAGCTTTCTTT	CASSLTGGIEEAFF
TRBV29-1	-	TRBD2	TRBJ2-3	TGCAGCGTTGAAGGACTAGCAATTGATACGCAGTATTTT	CSVEGLAIDTQYF
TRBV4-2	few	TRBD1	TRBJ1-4	TGTGCCAGCAGCCAACCCGGGACAGGGATGACAAAACTGTTTTTT	CASSQPGTGMTKLFF
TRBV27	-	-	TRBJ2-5	TGTGCCAGCAGGGCGGGGGAGACCCAGTACTTC	CASRAGETQYF
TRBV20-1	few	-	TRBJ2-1	TGCAGTTCAAAGGGGGGAGCGGTCTCCTACAATGAGCAGTTCTTC	CSSKGGAVSYNEQFF
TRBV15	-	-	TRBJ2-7	TGTACCACCAACCGGGGAGCGGATGCCTCCTACGAGCAGTACTTC	CTTNRGADASYEQYF
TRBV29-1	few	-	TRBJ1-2	TGCAGCGTCGGACATTTACATGGCTACACCTTC	CSVGHLHGYTF
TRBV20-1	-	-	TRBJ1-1	TGCAGTGCTAGAGATCACCGGGGCCTTACGAACACTGAAGCTCTCTTT	CSARDHRGLTNTEALF
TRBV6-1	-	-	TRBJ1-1	TGTGCCAGCAGCTTTTCAGGCAGGATGAACACTGAAGCTTTCTTT	CASSFSGRMNTEAFF
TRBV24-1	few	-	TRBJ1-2	TGTGCCACCAGTGATTTGCTTCACGGCTACACCTTC	CATSDLLHGYTF
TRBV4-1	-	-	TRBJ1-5	TGCGCCAGCAGCCTCCTACTCGTTGGGCCCCAGCATTTT	CASSLLLVGPQHF
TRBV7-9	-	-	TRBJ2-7	TGTGCCAGCACCCTCTGGCAGGGTAGCTCCTACGAGCTGTACTTC	CASTLWQGSSYELYF
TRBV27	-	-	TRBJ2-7	TGTGCCAGCAGTTTGTTGCTAGACTACGAGCAGTACTTC	CASSLLLDYEQYF
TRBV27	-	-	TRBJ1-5	TGTGCCAGCAGTTTGCAGGGGATTCAGCCCCAGCATTTT	CASSLQGIQPQHF
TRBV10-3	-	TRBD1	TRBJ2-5	TGTGCCATCAGTGGGGACAGGAGCCAAGAGACCCAGTACTTC	CAISGDRSQETQYF
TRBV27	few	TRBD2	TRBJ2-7	TGTGCCAGCATTAGGACTAGCGGGAGGGCCCCCTACGAGCAGTACTTC	CASIRTSGRAPYEQYF
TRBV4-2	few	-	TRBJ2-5	TGTGCCAGCAGCCAAGCGCAAGGGACAGAGACCCAGTACTTC	CASSQAQGTETQYF